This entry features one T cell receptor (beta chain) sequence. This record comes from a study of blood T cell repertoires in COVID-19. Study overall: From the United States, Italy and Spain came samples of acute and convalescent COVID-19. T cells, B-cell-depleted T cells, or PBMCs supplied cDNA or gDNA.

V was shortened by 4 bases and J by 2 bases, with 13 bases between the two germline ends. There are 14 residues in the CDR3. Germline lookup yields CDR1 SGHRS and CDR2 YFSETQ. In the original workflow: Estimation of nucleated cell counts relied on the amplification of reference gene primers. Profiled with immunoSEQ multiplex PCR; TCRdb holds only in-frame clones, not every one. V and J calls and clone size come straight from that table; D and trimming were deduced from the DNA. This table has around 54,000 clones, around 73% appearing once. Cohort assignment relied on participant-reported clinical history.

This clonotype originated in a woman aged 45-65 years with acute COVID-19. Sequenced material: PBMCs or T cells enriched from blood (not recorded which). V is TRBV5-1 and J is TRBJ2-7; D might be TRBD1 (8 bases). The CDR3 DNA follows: TGCGCCAGCAGCGAACAGGGGGGGCCCTACGAGCAGTACTTC. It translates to CASSEQGGPYEQYF.